This T cell receptor (beta chain) was recovered during a study of blood T cell repertoires in COVID-19. V lost 12 bases and J lost 3, with 20 bases in between. The CDR3 covers 15 residues. Germline assignment: CDR1 KGHDR and CDR2 SFDVKD. The assay was immunoSEQ multiplex PCR, and TCRdb's table has in-frame clones only and misses some. The sample lists about 98,000 clones, approximately 86% seen once, with roughly 10% in the top ten. The origin of this receptor is a man between 65 and 79 years old with active or convalescent COVID-19. Source material: peripheral blood. V gene TRBV24-1 combines with J gene TRBJ1-5; weak D call: TRBD1 (5 bases). The DNA of the CDR3 is TGTGCCGCAGGTGATCCGGGACTGACCAATCAGCCCCAGCATTTT. Its protein product is CAAGDPGLTNQPQHF.